This T cell receptor (beta chain) was sequenced in a study of blood T cell repertoires in COVID-19. The CDR3 extends over 18 amino acids. Germline CDR1 SGHVS, CDR2 FQNEAQ. Germline trimming cut 3 bases from V and 6 bases from J; bases unmatched to any gene: 11. Measured with immunoSEQ multiplex PCR; TCRdb has only the in-frame clones, and not every one. The sample lists 240,000 or so clones; 75% to 90% were seen once. Sequencing input: PBMCs or T cells enriched from blood (not recorded which). The chain couples TRBV7-8 to TRBJ2-2, with 12 bases matching TRBD2. The receptor was derived from a man aged 50-59 years who had been exposed to COVID-19. The CDR3 DNA sequence: TGTGCCAGCAGCTTGAGGGCCCTAGCGGGAGGGCCTCCCGGGGAGCTGTTTTTT. Translating it yields CASSLRALAGGPPGELFF.